The text below deals with one T cell receptor (beta chain). Some clones are missing from TCRdb's copy, which holds only in-frame ones; the method was immunoSEQ multiplex PCR. The table records around 46,000 clones, around 89% of them present only once. This sample stems from a study of T cell changes during pregnancy in multiple sclerosis. CDR1 and CDR2 from the germline V gene are LNHDA and SQIVND (reference sequence). The CDR3 is 14 amino acids. V lost 3 bases, J lost 4 bases, and 13 bases lay in between. This material consisted of CD8+ T cells from peripheral blood mononuclear cells, taken in the second trimester of pregnancy. The receptor's source is a female donor with multiple sclerosis, enrolled in a pregnancy study. This chain links TRBV19 with TRBJ2-7, with D tentatively TRBD2 (6 bases). CDR3 residues: CASSISLGRYEQYF. The CDR3 DNA sequence: TGTGCCAGTAGTATTAGTTTAGGGAGGTACGAGCAGTACTTC.